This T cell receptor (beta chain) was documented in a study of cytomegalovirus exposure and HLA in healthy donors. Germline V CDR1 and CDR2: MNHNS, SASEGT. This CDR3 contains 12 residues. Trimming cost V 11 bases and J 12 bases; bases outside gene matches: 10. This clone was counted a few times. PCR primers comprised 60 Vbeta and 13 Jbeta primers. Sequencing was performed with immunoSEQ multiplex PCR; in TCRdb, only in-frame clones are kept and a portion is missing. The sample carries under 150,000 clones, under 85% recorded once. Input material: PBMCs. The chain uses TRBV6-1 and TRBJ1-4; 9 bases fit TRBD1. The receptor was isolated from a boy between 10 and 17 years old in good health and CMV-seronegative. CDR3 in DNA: TGTGCCGGAGGGACAGGGAAAGCTCAACTGTTTTTT. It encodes CAGGTGKAQLFF.